One sample yielded the 23 T cell receptor beta chains listed below, sequenced in a study of naive and memory T cell subsets. The beta constant-region primer was an equimolar mix of two oligonucleotides covering TRBC1 and TRBC2. The ligated cDNA underwent four PCR rounds using SP2 and nested alpha and beta constant-region primers. TCRdb independently ran MiXCR on the UMI-ligation and nested PCR reads; one entry per CDR3 protein. The sample holds tens of thousands of distinct CDR3 sequences, about 8.2% seen once. Sequencing was carried out using naive CD8+ T cells from blood. These receptors were taken from a human donor in good health.

The genes are TRBV4-1 and TRBJ2-2; 8 bases map to TRBD2. The CDR3 is 15 residues long. Trimming at V came to 0 bases and at J to 7 bases, leaving 4 bases not matched to a gene. Germline-derived CDR1 and CDR2 are MGHRA and YSYEKL. Written as DNA, the CDR3 is TGCGCCAGCAGCCAAGAGCGGGAGGTGGGCGGGGAGCTGTTTTTT. It yields the protein CASSQEREVGGELFF.

In its sample, this clonotype was seen many times. This sequence joins TRBV19 and TRBJ2-7; D may be TRBD2 (5 bases). The CDR3 spans 15 residues. In germline, CDR1 is LNHDA, CDR2 SQIVND (reference sequence). Trimming removed 5 bases at V and 0 bases at J, with 14 bases between. CDR3 nucleotides: TGTGCCAGTAGTGTCTCTAGAGGGTACTCCTACGAGCAGTACTTC. Translating it yields CASSVSRGYSYEQYF. The full variable domain, in which reference TRBV19 and TRBJ2-7 provide the parts outside the CDR3, is DGGITQSPKYLFRKEGQNVTLSCEQNLNHDAMYWYRQDPGQGLRLIYYSQIVNDFQKGDIAEGYSVSREKKESFPLTVTSAQKNPTAFYLCASSVSRGYSYEQYFGPGTRLTVT.

This clonotype was seen repeatedly, ten times or more. The chain uses TRBV5-6 and TRBJ2-7; no clear D gene. The length of the CDR3 is 13 residues. The V gene lost 0 bases and the J gene lost 3 bases, with 7 bases spanning the gap. Germline V lookup: CDR1 SGHDT, CDR2 YYEEEE. The CDR3 loop is CASSLGRVYEQYF. CDR3 coding DNA: TGTGCCAGCAGCTTGGGCCGAGTCTACGAGCAGTACTTC. The whole variable domain, filled in from reference TRBV5-6 and TRBJ2-7, reads DAGVTQSPTHLIKTRGQQVTLRCSPKSGHDTVSWYQQALGQGPQFIFQYYEEEERQRGNFPDRFSGHQFPNYSSELNVNALLLGDSALYLCASSLGRVYEQYFGPGTRLTVT.

This clonotype has at least ten counts. The rearrangement links TRBV7-9 to TRBJ1-5; TRBD1 matches at 9 bases. Germline assignment: CDR1 SEHNR and CDR2 FQNEAQ (reference sequence). With V trimmed by 5 bases and J by 6 bases, 2 bases remained unmatched. The CDR3 length is 13 residues. The CDR3 sequence is CASSTDRGQPQHF. The CDR3 DNA is TGTGCCAGCAGCACGGACAGGGGTCAGCCCCAGCATTTT.

This clonotype was seen many times. V is TRBV7-6 and J is TRBJ2-7; D unresolved. This CDR3 contains 14 residues. The V and J ends lost 3 bases and 0 bases respectively, with 9 bases between them. The germline CDR1 and CDR2 sequences are SGHVS and FNYEAQ. The CDR3 coding sequence is TGTGCCAGCAGCTTTAGTGGAAGCTCCTACGAGCAGTACTTC. It yields the protein CASSFSGSSYEQYF.

This clonotype was found many times. The chain's CDR3 is CASSFPGTQEPDTQYF. Here the CDR3 DNA reads TGTGCCAGCAGCTTCCCTGGGACTCAAGAACCAGATACGCAGTATTTT. The J gene is TRBJ2-3, the V gene TRBV7-9, with a possible D match to TRBD2 (6 bases). Germline V gives CDR1 SEHNR, CDR2 FQNEAQ (reference sequence). CDR3 size: 16 residues. Trimming shortened V by 3 bases and J by 4 bases, and 17 bases separated the two germline ends.

This clonotype showed up just a few times. The chain recombines TRBV7-2 with TRBJ2-7, with D possibly TRBD1 on 5 matching bases. Trimming left V 6 bases short and J 2 bases short, with 14 bases between. This CDR3 is built from 14 residues. Looked up from germline, CDR1 is SGHTA and CDR2 is FQGNSA. CDR3 protein: CASSSDSPAYEQYF. The CDR3 DNA reads as TGTGCCAGCAGTAGTGACAGCCCAGCCTACGAGCAGTACTTC.

The chain recombines TRBV4-1 with TRBJ2-5; 7 bases are shared with TRBD1. CDR3 length: 15 residues. The trim removed 3 bases at V and 3 bases at J, leaving 7 bases unmatched. CDR1 is MGHRA and CDR2 is YSYEKL in the germline V gene. The CDR3 DNA is TGCGCCAGCAGCCATCGAACAGGGGTAGAAGAGACCCAGTACTTC. It translates to CASSHRTGVEETQYF.

This clonotype was observed a handful of times. V usage is TRBV27 and J usage is TRBJ2-2, with TRBD2 matching 8 bases. The germline gives CDR1 MNHEY, CDR2 SMNVEV (reference sequence). The CDR3 length is 14 residues. With V trimmed by 5 bases and J by 4 bases, 3 bases remained unmatched. The CDR3 loop reads CASSPLAATGELFF. DNA of the CDR3: TGTGCCAGCAGTCCACTAGCGGCCACCGGGGAGCTGTTTTTT.

This clonotype has at least ten counts. V gene TRBV29-1 combines with J gene TRBJ2-1, with a weak D call TRBD2 (6 bases). The V end was cut by 1 base, the J end by 12 bases, with 22 bases between. The V gene's germline CDR1 is SQVTM and CDR2 ANQGSEA. The CDR3 runs 15 residues. CDR3 amino acids: CSVEAPFRGYLRQFF. For the CDR3, the DNA is TGCAGCGTTGAAGCTCCATTTCGGGGGTACCTTCGGCAGTTCTTC.

J is TRBJ1-1 and V is TRBV5-6, with D perhaps matching TRBD1 (6 bases). The V end lost 4 bases, the J end lost 5 bases, and 9 bases lay between the germline ends. In germline, CDR1 is SGHDT, CDR2 YYEEEE. The CDR3 is 12 residues long. The CDR3 region is CASSNGQTEAFF. CDR3 bases: TGTGCCAGCAGCAACGGACAGACTGAAGCTTTCTTT. The variable domain in full, completed from reference TRBV5-6 and TRBJ1-1, reads DAGVTQSPTHLIKTRGQQVTLRCSPKSGHDTVSWYQQALGQGPQFIFQYYEEEERQRGNFPDRFSGHQFPNYSSELNVNALLLGDSALYLCASSNGQTEAFFGQGTRLTVV.

V usage is TRBV7-2 and J usage is TRBJ2-5; no clear D gene. Looked up from germline, CDR1 is SGHTA and CDR2 is FQGNSA. The length of the CDR3 is 15 residues. The V and J ends lost 5 bases and 4 bases respectively, with 17 bases between them. The CDR3 DNA is TGTGCCAGCAGCCGACTGGAGCACGGGCGAGAGACCCAGTACTTC. Its protein is CASSRLEHGRETQYF.

The chain employs TRBV7-6 and TRBJ2-7, with D maybe TRBD1 (7 bases). Trimming cost V 5 bases and J 1 base, with 18 bases left between them. Germline-derived CDR1 and CDR2 are SGHVS and FNYEAQ. The CDR3 is 16 residues long. The CDR3 region is CASSPRGGGASYEQYF. The CDR3, as DNA: TGTGCCAGCAGCCCCCGTGGAGGGGGCGCATCCTACGAGCAGTACTTC.

This clonotype has more than one count but fewer than ten. The chain recombines TRBV28 with TRBJ2-2; 7 positions agree with TRBD1. Trimming cost V 6 bases and J 6 bases; bases outside gene matches: 10. CDR3 size: 15 residues. Germline CDR1 reads MDHEN; CDR2 reads SYDVKM. The CDR3 loop reads CASSTYSTGSGELFF. The CDR3 bases are TGTGCCAGCAGCACCTATTCGACAGGGTCCGGGGAGCTGTTTTTT.

The rearrangement uses TRBV9 and TRBJ2-1, with a tentative D call TRBD2 (6 bases). V was pared by 0 bases and J by 4 bases, with 8 bases between. Germline V lookup: CDR1 SGDLS, CDR2 YYNGEE. The CDR3 runs 14 residues. The CDR3 spells CASSVAGEYNEQFF. The CDR3 nucleotides are TGTGCCAGCAGCGTAGCGGGAGAGTACAATGAGCAGTTCTTC.

To note about this clonotype: A much larger clone lies a single base off, so this may be a read error. The J gene is TRBJ2-1, the V gene TRBV27; D is unclear. Trimming took 1 base from V and 2 from J, leaving 12 bases between them. The CDR3 is 16 residues long. Germline V gene lookup returns CDR1 MNHEY and CDR2 SMNVEV (reference sequence). In DNA, the CDR3 is TGTGCCAGCAGTTTATTGGCCCAGATAGCCTACAATGAGCAGTTCTTC. Translation gives CASSLLAQIAYNEQFF.

The sample holds many counts of this clonotype. The genes are TRBV4-1 and TRBJ1-4; 7 nucleotides align to TRBD1. Trimming took 6 bases from V and 0 from J; bases not matched to a gene: 4. Germline CDR1 is MGHRA and CDR2 is YSYEKL. This CDR3 has 15 amino acids. The CDR3 DNA reads TGCGCCAGCAGTCGGGACAGCACAACTAATGAAAAACTGTTTTTT. It encodes CASSRDSTTNEKLFF.

V is TRBV10-2 and J is TRBJ2-5, with no clear D. The CDR3 length is 13 residues. V shed 5 bases and J shed 4 bases, with 11 bases lying between them. Germline V gene lookup returns CDR1 WSHSY and CDR2 SAAADI. DNA for the CDR3: TGCGCCAGCAGTCGGACCTTACTAGAGACCCAGTACTTC. This gives the protein CASSRTLLETQYF.

In this sample, this clonotype turned up a few times. The V and J genes are TRBV28 and TRBJ1-4; D is unresolved. V lost 6 bases and J 0 bases, leaving 8 bases between the germline ends. The length of the CDR3 is 14 residues. The germline V gene has CDR1 MDHEN and CDR2 SYDVKM. The CDR3 DNA sequence: TGTGCCAGCAGCCTTCCGGCAACTAATGAAAAACTGTTTTTT. Protein: CASSLPATNEKLFF.

This clonotype was counted at least ten times. This chain connects TRBV4-1 to TRBJ2-7; TRBD1 aligns across 7 bases. The germline gives CDR1 MGHRA, CDR2 YSYEKL. The CDR3 consists of 15 residues. V shed 5 bases and J 0 bases; nucleotides not matched to a gene: 7. CDR3 nucleotides: TGCGCCAGCAGCGCCCAGGACAGGAGCTCCTACGAGCAGTACTTC. As protein: CASSAQDRSSYEQYF.

At least ten counts were recorded for this clonotype. The rearrangement links TRBV9 to TRBJ2-7, with TRBD1 matching 7 bases. Germline assignment: CDR1 SGDLS and CDR2 YYNGEE. The CDR3 loop spans 14 amino acids. V shed 4 bases, J shed 1 base, and the junction held 5 bases outside the gene matches. The CDR3 reads CASSPRQGSYEQYF. The CDR3, as DNA: TGTGCCAGCAGCCCCCGACAGGGATCCTACGAGCAGTACTTC.

V gene TRBV6-5 combines with J gene TRBJ2-5; the D gene is possibly TRBD2 (5 bases). The ends were cut back, 8 bases at V and 1 base at J, with 11 bases in the middle. CDR3 length: 13 amino acids. CDR1 and CDR2 (germline): MNHEY, SVGAGI. The CDR3 sequence is CASAGRLQETQYF. The CDR3 nucleotides are TGTGCCAGCGCGGGCCGACTCCAAGAGACCCAGTACTTC.

This clonotype was found many times. This chain joins TRBV29-1 and TRBJ1-1; 7 positions match TRBD1. The CDR3 sequence is 12 residues long. Germline values: CDR1 SQVTM, CDR2 ANQGSEA. V was pared by 5 bases and J by 5 bases, with 5 bases of the junction left unmatched. CDR3 nucleotide sequence: TGCAGCGTTCCCACAGGGGATACTGAAGCTTTCTTT. It yields the protein CSVPTGDTEAFF.